This T cell receptor beta chain was sequenced in a study of blood T cell repertoires in COVID-19. Background on the study: Collection of acute and convalescent COVID-19 samples took place in the United States, Italy and Spain. Sources were T cells, B-cell-depleted T cells, or PBMCs; the material itself was cDNA or gDNA.

As originally analysed: From reference gene primer amplification, estimates of nucleated cell counts were derived. Profiling relied on immunoSEQ multiplex PCR, and the TCRdb table lists in-frame clones only, not all of them. For V, J and clone size, that table is used; D and trimming come from the DNA. Among 150,000 to 200,000 clones listed, about 76% were seen once. Seattle-derived patients entered the study during active infection and were followed longitudinally. V was clipped by 2 bases and J by 7 bases, with 24 bases between them. The CDR3 loop spans 18 amino acids. CDR1 SGHTA and CDR2 FQGNSA come from the germline V gene.

This TCR derives from a woman aged 40 to 50 with COVID-19, enrolled during active disease. The V and J genes are TRBV7-2 and TRBJ2-1; maybe TRBD2 (6 bases). The specimen was peripheral blood. In DNA form, the CDR3 reads TGTGCCAGCAGCTTACGGTATGGGGGGAGCTCCCGGGGGAATGAGCAGTTCTTC. Translation gives CASSLRYGGSSRGNEQFF.